These 14 T cell receptor beta chains originate from one sample sequenced in a study of T cells in Graves' hyperthyroidism and ophthalmopathy. Amplification yielded TCR beta CDR3 regions, with RNA transcripts as the source. A set of HTBI primers served as the primers for a first-round RT-PCR of the TCR CDR3. Via MiXCR, TCRdb re-called the multiplex PCR reads, giving one row per CDR3 protein. There are more than 550,000 distinct CDR3 sequences in the sample; roughly a sixth occur only once, and approximately 16% lies in the top ten. The sequenced material came from blood. The receptors originated from a woman aged 50 to 65 with Graves' hyperthyroidism that later progressed to Graves' ophthalmopathy.

The CDR3 nucleotides read TGTGCCAGCAGTTACGTCAGGGGAACTAGCGGGGGGGCCTACAATGAGCAGTTCTTC. This translates into CASSYVRGTSGGAYNEQFF. The rearrangement joins TRBV6-2 or TRBV6-3 to TRBJ2-1; 13 positions agree with TRBD2. The CDR3 extends over 19 amino acids. V lost 2 bases to trimming and J lost 2 bases; unmatched junction nucleotides: 9. From germline, CDR1 is MNHEY and CDR2 SVGEGT.

This chain links TRBV3-1 with TRBJ2-2, with a tentative D call TRBD2 (5 bases). Per germline, CDR1 LGHDT and CDR2 YNNKEL (reference sequence). The ends were cut back, 0 bases at V and 5 bases at J, with 13 bases in the middle. CDR3 length: 16 residues. The CDR3 region has the DNA TGTGCCAGCAGCCAAGATCTGAGGGCTCGTACCGGGGAGCTGTTTTTT. Its translation is CASSQDLRARTGELFF.

This clonotype was observed a handful of times. The chain's CDR3 is CASSQEFNYGYTF. In DNA form, the CDR3 reads TGTGCCAGCAGCCAAGAATTTAACTATGGCTACACCTTC. The chain uses TRBV3-1 and TRBJ1-2; D is ambiguous. This CDR3 has 13 amino acids. Trimming stripped 0 bases from V and 1 base from J, with 3 bases between. CDR1 is LGHDT and CDR2 is YNNKEL in the germline V gene (reference sequence).

This clonotype was observed many times. This chain links TRBV7-8 with TRBJ2-1, with 8 nucleotides matching TRBD1. After removal of 2 bases from V and 4 bases from J, the junction contained 19 bases not matched to a gene. Germline CDR1 SGHVS, CDR2 FQNEAQ. This CDR3 contains 20 residues. DNA of the CDR3: TGTGCCAGCAGCTTACAACCAGGATCTGGGGCGGGACAGGCTTACAATGAGCAGTTCTTC. Translation gives CASSLQPGSGAGQAYNEQFF.

This clonotype was counted at least ten times. V is TRBV12-3 or TRBV12-4 and J is TRBJ2-1; D perhaps matches TRBD2 (6 bases). The length of the CDR3 is 15 residues. Trimming took off 4 bases at V and 7 bases at J, with 17 bases between the two ends. The CDR3 loop is CASSWGLLRRNEQFF. The DNA for the CDR3 is TGTGCCAGCAGTTGGGGACTCCTGAGAAGGAATGAGCAGTTCTTC.

This clonotype came up many times. V and J are TRBV12-3 or TRBV12-4 and TRBJ2-7; TRBD1 is a possible D gene (6 bases). The ends were cut back, 6 bases at V and 4 bases at J, with 16 bases in the middle. This CDR3 has 14 residues. The CDR3 sequence: CASSPTQGFYEQYF. DNA for the CDR3: TGTGCCAGCAGCCCCACACAGGGATTTTACGAGCAGTACTTC.

This clonotype was detected ten times or more. This rearrangement joins TRBV11-2 to TRBJ2-5, with 7 bases matching TRBD2. Germline assignment: CDR1 SGHAT and CDR2 FQNNGV. Trimming cost V 3 bases and J 2 bases; bases outside gene matches: 6. The CDR3 is 15 amino acids. Written as DNA, the CDR3 is TGTGCCAGCAGCTTCGGGACTACAAGACAAGAGACCCAGTACTTC. The encoded protein is CASSFGTTRQETQYF.

This clonotype came up many times. The chain has TRBV11-3 and TRBJ1-6; D uncertain. Deletions cut 2 bases from V and 0 bases from J, with 8 bases between. From germline, CDR1 is SGHNT and CDR2 YENEEA. CDR3 size: 16 residues. The DNA of the CDR3 is TGTGCCAGCAGCTTACCGGGGAGCTCCTATAATTCACCCCTCCACTTT. Amino acid sequence: CASSLPGSSYNSPLHF.

This clonotype was observed a few times. The V call is TRBV11-2, the J call TRBJ1-2; D is uncertain. Trimming pared 7 bases from V and 0 bases from J, leaving 9 bases between. CDR3 length equals 13 residues. Germline CDR1 is SGHAT and CDR2 is FQNNGV. CDR3 in DNA: TGTGCCAGCACTGACACGTCTAACTATGGCTACACCTTC. Translation: CASTDTSNYGYTF.

This clonotype occurred many times. The chain has TRBV12-3 or TRBV12-4 and TRBJ2-2; 7 bases are a match to TRBD2. The CDR3 runs 14 residues. J lost 6 bases, V lost 8 bases, and 9 bases had no gene match. DNA of the CDR3: TGTGCCAGCTCCGATGGGGGGGTCCCCGGGGAGCTGTTTTTT. Its translation is CASSDGGVPGELFF.

This clonotype was recorded many times. The chain combines TRBV5-1 with TRBJ2-5; D is unresolved. V lost 1 base to trimming and J lost 3 bases, with 7 bases between them. This CDR3 contains 13 residues. Germline V gene sequence: CDR1 SGHRS, CDR2 YFSETQ. The CDR3 loop reads CASSLNSKETQYF. The CDR3 DNA reads TGCGCCAGCAGCTTGAACTCAAAAGAGACCCAGTACTTC.

DNA for the CDR3: TGCACCGTGGTAGGTCTAGCGGGGAGGGGTGAGCAGTTCTTC. It translates to CTVVGLAGRGEQFF. The chain is built from TRBV29-1 and TRBJ2-1; 9 bases align to TRBD2. The CDR3 spans 14 residues. Germline CDR1 SQVTM, CDR2 ANQGSEA.

This chain's CDR3 is CASSSRDRSSYEQYF. CDR3 DNA: TGTGCCAGCAGTTCCCGGGACCGTAGCTCCTACGAGCAGTACTTC. The chain couples TRBV12-3 or TRBV12-4 to TRBJ2-7; D assignment may be TRBD1 or TRBD2 (5 bases each). V was cut by 4 bases and J by 0 bases, with 13 bases left in between. CDR3 length equals 15 residues.

This clonotype was picked up many times. The chain uses TRBV20-1 and TRBJ2-7; D gene unclear. Germline V CDR1 and CDR2: DFQATT, SNEGSKA (reference sequence). This CDR3 is 11 amino acids long. V lost 6 bases and J lost 2, with 8 bases in between. The CDR3 DNA sequence: TGCAGTGCAGACGGCACCTACGAGCAGTACTTC. Residues: CSADGTYEQYF.